This passage covers 29 T cell receptor delta chains from one sample sequenced in a study of gamma-delta chains in newborns, infants, children. TCRdb called clones from the reads again using CATT. The sample shows 8,600 or so delta-chain clones, approximately 3.6% of them seen only once. Sequencing was done on a sample of blood. These receptors were collected from a child who was a newborn, infant or young child, either healthy, febrile or measles-vaccinated (not recorded which).

This clone was detected a few times. TCRdb's protein for this DNA is that of a much larger clone and differs from the translation at residue 16, likely a read error; the protein shown is the DNA translation. V usage is TRDV2 and J usage is TRDJ3, with 8 bases aligning to TRDD3. The CDR3 is made up of 18 amino acids. CDR1 is GEAIGNYY and CDR2 is EKD in the germline V gene. The CDR3 spells CACDTGGFSSWDTRQTFF. The CDR3 DNA reads TGTGCCTGTGACACTGGGGGATTTAGCTCCTGGGACACCCGACAGACGTTTTTC.

This clone is medium-sized. The V gene is TRDV2, the J gene TRDJ1, with TRDD3 identical over 12 bases. Per germline, CDR1 GEAIGNYY and CDR2 EKD. The CDR3 extends over 13 amino acids. With 2 bases clipped from V and 7 bases from J, the junction kept 1 base outside the gene matches. CDR3 nucleotide sequence: TGTGCCTGTGACATACTGGGGGATACTAAACTCATCTTT. This sequence encodes CACDILGDTKLIF.

This clone has more than one count but fewer than ten. TCRdb attributes to this sequence the protein of a much larger clone, which differs from the DNA translation at residue 6; a read error is likely, and the protein displayed is translated from the DNA. The chain uses TRDV2 and TRDJ3; D is unresolved. Germline lookup yields CDR1 GEAIGNYY and CDR2 EKD. The CDR3 extends over 18 amino acids. Trimming shortened V by 3 bases and J by 0 bases, and 14 bases separated the two germline ends. The CDR3 region is CACDAALSSSWDTRQMFF. The CDR3 DNA follows: TGTGCCTGTGACGCCGCACTAAGCAGCTCCTGGGACACCCGACAGATGTTTTTC.

This clone has just a few counts. The CDR3 DNA follows: TGTGCCTGTGACACCGTGGGATACGCCACCTGGGACACCCGACAGATGTTTTTC. It is translated as CACDTVGYATWDTRQMFF. The chain employs TRDV2 and TRDJ3; 8 bases agree with TRDD3. The CDR3 loop spans 18 amino acids. V shed 0 bases, J shed 2 bases, and the junction held 5 bases outside the gene matches. CDR1 and CDR2 (germline): GEAIGNYY, EKD.

This clone showed up just a few times. The chain couples TRDV2 to TRDJ3; TRDD3 matches at 10 bases. V shed 5 bases and J 4 bases; nucleotides not matched to a gene: 10. Germline CDR1 reads GEAIGNYY; CDR2 reads EKD. The CDR3 is 18 amino acids. The CDR3 region has the DNA TGTGCCTGTGGCAACTGGGGGATCGGCTCATGGGACACCCGACAGATGTTTTTC. This sequence encodes CACGNWGIGSWDTRQMFF.

Concerning this clone itself: The amino acid sequence in TCRdb belongs to a much larger clone and departs from this DNA's translation at residue 10, likely a sequencing read error; the sequence shown is translated from the DNA. The V call is TRDV2, the J call TRDJ3; 8 bases fit TRDD3. V lost 0 bases, J lost 2 bases, and 5 bases stayed unmatched. CDR1 GEAIGNYY and CDR2 EKD come from the germline V gene. The CDR3 is 18 residues long. The DNA of the CDR3 is TGTGCCTGTGACACCGGCTGGGGGAGCCCCTGGGACACCCGACAGATGTTTTTC. It translates to CACDTGWGSPWDTRQMFF.

This clone was picked up a small number of times. The protein TCRdb gives is from a much larger clone and does not agree with this DNA's translation at residue 13, likely a read error; the protein shown here comes from the DNA. The chain couples TRDV2 to TRDJ1; D perhaps matches TRDD3 (6 bases). CDR1 and CDR2 from the germline V gene are GEAIGNYY and EKD. This CDR3 is 16 amino acids long. This CDR3 is CACDNLLGEYTDRLIF. The CDR3 nucleotides are TGTGCCTGTGACAACTTACTGGGCGAGTACACCGATAGACTCATCTTT.

By frequency in the sample, this clone is medium-sized (0.01 to 0.1%). Other nucleotide sequences in the sample specify the same CDR3. The rearrangement joins TRDV2 to TRDJ1, with 13 bases that match TRDD3. The CDR3 runs to 17 residues. Germline values: CDR1 GEAIGNYY, CDR2 EKD. With V trimmed by 2 bases and J by 2 bases, 7 bases remained unmatched. Written as DNA, the CDR3 is TGTGCCTGTGACAACCGTACTGGGGGATACGCGACCGATAAACTCATCTTT. As protein: CACDNRTGGYATDKLIF.

There are a few counts of this clone. TCRdb's protein, taken from a much larger clone, differs from this DNA's translation at residue 6, likely owing to a read error; the protein displayed comes from the DNA. The same CDR3 also results from other DNA sequences found in this sample. The chain uses TRDV2 and TRDJ3, with unresolved D. Germline V gives CDR1 GEAIGNYY, CDR2 EKD. V was clipped by 0 bases and J by 0 bases, with 11 bases between them. The CDR3 totals 18 residues. The CDR3 loop is CACDTTGPSSWDTRQMFF. The CDR3 DNA follows: TGTGCCTGTGACACCACGGGGCCTAGCTCCTGGGACACCCGACAGATGTTTTTC.

In its sample, this clone ranks as medium-sized. The chain uses TRDV2 and TRDJ3, with 10 bases lining up with TRDD3. Germline CDR1 is GEAIGNYY and CDR2 is EKD. With 0 bases clipped from V and 0 bases from J, the junction kept 4 bases outside the gene matches. CDR3 length equals 19 residues. CDR3 protein: CACDTVVGDTSWDTRQMFF. CDR3 sequence (DNA): TGTGCCTGTGACACCGTGGTGGGGGATACCTCCTGGGACACCCGACAGATGTTTTTC.

The sample holds a few counts of this clone. A read error likely explains why the TCRdb protein, taken from a much larger clone, differs from this DNA's translation at residue 11; the protein shown is translated from the DNA. This chain connects TRDV2 to TRDJ1; no firm D call. The CDR3 runs 13 residues. Germline V gene sequence: CDR1 GEAIGNYY, CDR2 EKD. The CDR3 nucleotides are TGTGCCTGTGACACCTGGGACACCGATAAACACATCTTT. Its translation is CACDTWDTDKHIF.

About this clone itself: This may arise from a read error, as a much more abundant clone is one base away. The rearrangement joins TRDV2 to TRDJ3, with 9 bases fitting TRDD3. Trimming took 3 bases from V and 7 from J; bases not matched to a gene: 9. CDR3 length equals 17 residues. CDR1 is GEAIGNYY, CDR2 EKD, per germline. CDR3 protein: CACDAVGDRRDTRQMFF. Written as DNA, the CDR3 is TGTGCCTGTGACGCCGTGGGGGATAGAAGAGACACCCGACAGATGTTTTTC.

The chain has TRDV2 and TRDJ3; TRDD3 aligns across 11 bases. CDR3 length: 20 amino acids. Germline V gives CDR1 GEAIGNYY, CDR2 EKD. V dropped 1 base and J dropped 0; count of bases not matched to a gene: 7. The CDR3 here is CACDTILGDKSSWDTRQMFF. CDR3 DNA sequence: TGTGCCTGTGACACAATACTGGGGGATAAGAGCTCCTGGGACACCCGACAGATGTTTTTC.

Only a few counts were recorded for this clone. Given a much more abundant clone one base away, this may be a read error. The chain employs TRDV2 and TRDJ1, with 10 nucleotides matching TRDD3. Germline-derived CDR1 and CDR2 are GEAIGNYY and EKD. The CDR3 consists of 16 residues. J gave up 0 bases and V 2 bases, and 5 bases lay outside the gene matches. CDR3 in amino acids: CACDIPGDTNTDKLIF. CDR3 bases: TGTGCCTGTGACATACCGGGGGATACGAACACCGATAAACTCATCTTT.

This clone has just a few counts. This CDR3 is also generated by other DNA sequences in the sample. This chain uses TRDV2 with TRDJ3; 13 nucleotides align to TRDD3. This CDR3 comprises 21 residues. The germline V gene encodes CDR1 GEAIGNYY and CDR2 EKD. The V gene end was trimmed by 0 bases and the J gene end by 0 bases; junction bases not matched to a gene: 7. The CDR3 DNA reads TGTGCCTGTGACACCGTACTGGGGGATACGTCCAGCTCCTGGGACACCCGACAGATGTTTTTC. It yields the protein CACDTVLGDTSSSWDTRQMFF.

This clone turned up a few times. For this DNA, TCRdb reports the protein of a much larger clone, which diverges at residue 9, most likely from a read error; the protein presented here is translated directly from the DNA. The V call is TRDV2, the J call TRDJ2, with 9 bases that match TRDD3. The CDR3 runs to 17 residues. Germline V lookup: CDR1 GEAIGNYY, CDR2 EKD. J lost 2 bases, V lost 0 bases, and 6 bases had no gene match. CDR3 coding DNA: TGTGCCTGTGACACCCTGGGGGATGTGAACTTGACAGCACAACTCTTCTTT. This codes for CACDTLGDVNLTAQLFF.

A remark on this clone: This likely stems from a read error, as it lies one base from a far larger clone. This rearrangement joins TRDV2 to TRDJ3; 10 bases are a match to TRDD3. Here the J gene came from matching the DNA to germline, since TCRdb omits it. V trimming: 7 bases; J trimming: 0 bases; junction bases outside the gene matches: 14. The CDR3 runs to 20 residues. Germline loops: CDR1 GEAIGNYY, CDR2 EKD. The CDR3 region is CACDVLGDGLSSWDTRQMFF. The CDR3 region has the DNA TGTGCCTGCGACGTACTGGGGGATGGTTTGAGCTCCTGGGACACCCGACAGATGTTTTTC.

By its share, this clone is medium-sized. The rearrangement uses TRDV2 and TRDJ2; TRDD3 matches at 7 bases. This CDR3 has 17 residues. Germline V lookup: CDR1 GEAIGNYY, CDR2 EKD. V was clipped by 0 bases and J by 6 bases; unmatched bases: 12. The CDR3 is CACDTVGGGRGAAQLFF. The CDR3 bases are TGTGCCTGTGACACCGTAGGTGGGGGAAGGGGGGCAGCACAACTCTTCTTT.

By sample share, this clone is large. Other nucleotide sequences in the sample specify the same CDR3. The chain couples TRDV2 to TRDJ3; 11 positions agree with TRDD3. Germline loops: CDR1 GEAIGNYY, CDR2 EKD. CDR3 size: 18 residues. Unmatched junction bases numbered 2, after V lost 2 bases and J lost 0 bases. CDR3 coding DNA: TGTGCCTGTGACAATACTGGGGGATACTCCTGGGACACCCGACAGATGTTTTTC. It is translated as CACDNTGGYSWDTRQMFF.

On this clone: A much larger clone differs from this one at a single base, so this may be a read error. This same CDR3 is encoded by further DNA sequences in the sample. CDR3 bases: TGTGCCTGTGACGCCTTACTGGGGGATGGATTGACAGCACAGCTCTTCTTT. Amino acids: CACDALLGDGLTAQLFF. The V and J genes are TRDV2 and TRDJ2; TRDD3 agrees at 10 bases. CDR1 is GEAIGNYY and CDR2 is EKD in the germline V gene. This CDR3 region has 17 residues.

Remarks on this clone: The sample carries other DNA sequences with the same CDR3. This chain links TRDV2 with TRDJ1; TRDD3 matches 9 bases. The V segment lost 7 bases and the J segment 4 bases; nucleotides outside the gene matches: 6. The CDR3 extends over 13 amino acids. Germline loops: CDR1 GEAIGNYY, CDR2 EKD. The DNA of the CDR3 is TGTGCCTGCGACGTACTGGGGGACGATAAACTCATCTTT. Protein: CACDVLGDDKLIF.

In its sample, this clone is medium-sized. V is TRDV2 and J is TRDJ3; TRDD3 agrees at 7 bases. The CDR3 runs 18 residues. J was trimmed by 1 base and V by 0 bases; bases with no gene match: 5. Per germline, CDR1 GEAIGNYY and CDR2 EKD. The CDR3 DNA reads TGTGCCTGTGACACCGCTGGGGGGGCATCCTGGGACACCCGACAGATGTTTTTC. This gives the protein CACDTAGGASWDTRQMFF.

This chain links TRDV2 with TRDJ2, with 9 bases lining up with TRDD3. The CDR3 has 15 amino acids. V lost 0 bases to trimming and J lost 4 bases; unmatched junction nucleotides: 2. The germline gives CDR1 GEAIGNYY, CDR2 EKD. The CDR3 here is CACDTSGDTTAQLFF. CDR3 nucleotides: TGTGCCTGTGACACCTCGGGGGATACGACAGCACAACTCTTCTTT.

By frequency in the sample, this clone is medium-sized. The sample contains more than one DNA sequence encoding this CDR3. The genes are TRDV2 and TRDJ3; 11 bases match TRDD3. V lost 1 base to trimming and J lost 0 bases; unmatched junction nucleotides: 4. Germline CDR1 reads GEAIGNYY; CDR2 reads EKD. CDR3 size: 19 residues. DNA of the CDR3: TGTGCCTGTGACACTGGGGGATACGCCAGCTCCTGGGACACCCGACAGATGTTTTTC. The encoded protein is CACDTGGYASSWDTRQMFF.

This clone is judged medium-sized. This chain links TRDV2 with TRDJ1, with D perhaps matching TRDD2 or TRDD3 (5 bases each). CDR1 GEAIGNYY and CDR2 EKD come from the germline V gene. The CDR3 loop spans 16 amino acids. Trimming pared 6 bases from V and 2 bases from J, leaving 21 bases between. The CDR3 spells CACLPLTHGGTDKLIF. The CDR3 nucleotides read TGTGCCTGTCTTCCCCTCACGCACGGGGGTACCGATAAACTCATCTTT.

This clone was observed a handful of times. Written as DNA, the CDR3 is TGTGCCTGTGACACCGGGGGCTGGGGGATACCATCGGCCTGGGACACCCGACAGATGTTTTTC. This encodes CACDTGGWGIPSAWDTRQMFF. The V call is TRDV2, the J call TRDJ3, with 11 nucleotides matching TRDD3. The germline V gene encodes CDR1 GEAIGNYY and CDR2 EKD. CDR3 size: 21 residues. V was clipped by 0 bases and J by 2 bases; unmatched bases: 11.

This chain connects TRDV2 to TRDJ3; 13 bases line up with TRDD3. Since TCRdb gives no J gene, matching the DNA to germline was used here to assign it. From germline, CDR1 is GEAIGNYY and CDR2 EKD. V lost 4 bases, J lost 0 bases, and 8 bases stayed unmatched. This CDR3 has 20 amino acids. Here the CDR3 DNA reads TGTGCCTGTGATACCGTGGACTGGGGGATACGCTCCTGGGACACCCGACAGATGTTTTTC. Its protein product is CACDTVDWGIRSWDTRQMFF.

This clone appeared a few times. The chain couples TRDV2 to TRDJ1; D might be TRDD3 (6 bases). V was trimmed by 2 bases and J by 0 bases, leaving 18 bases between them. Per the germline V gene, CDR1 is GEAIGNYY and CDR2 is EKD. The CDR3 loop spans 17 amino acids. The CDR3: CACDIKGGPLYTDKLIF. The CDR3 DNA reads as TGTGCCTGTGACATAAAGGGGGGACCACTGTACACCGATAAACTCATCTTT.

This clone is judged medium-sized. Within the sample, other DNA sequences also encode this same CDR3. V is TRDV2 and J is TRDJ3; 9 bases match TRDD3. The CDR3 contains 18 residues. The J segment lost 3 bases and the V segment lost 2 bases, leaving 7 bases of the junction unmatched. Germline V gene sequence: CDR1 GEAIGNYY, CDR2 EKD. CDR3 loop: CACDNTGGPDWDTRQMFF. The CDR3 nucleotides are TGTGCCTGTGACAATACTGGGGGACCGGACTGGGACACCCGACAGATGTTTTTC.